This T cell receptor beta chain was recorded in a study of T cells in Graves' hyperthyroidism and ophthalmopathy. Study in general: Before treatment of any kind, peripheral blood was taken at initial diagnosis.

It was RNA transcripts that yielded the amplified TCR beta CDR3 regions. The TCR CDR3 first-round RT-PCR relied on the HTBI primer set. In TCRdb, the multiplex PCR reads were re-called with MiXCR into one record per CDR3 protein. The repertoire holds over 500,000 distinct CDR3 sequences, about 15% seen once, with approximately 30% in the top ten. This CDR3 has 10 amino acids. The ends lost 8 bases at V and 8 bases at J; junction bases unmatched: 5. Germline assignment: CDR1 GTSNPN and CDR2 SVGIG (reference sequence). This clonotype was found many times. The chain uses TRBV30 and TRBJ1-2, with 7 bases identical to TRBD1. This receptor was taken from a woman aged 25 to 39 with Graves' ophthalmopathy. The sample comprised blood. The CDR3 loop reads CALTGRGYTF. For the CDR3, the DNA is TGTGCCCTGACAGGGCGGGGCTACACCTTC.